This record looks at one TCR beta chain sequence and its context. Antigen: not known. The sample is drawn from a study of cytomegalovirus exposure and HLA in healthy donors. Study summary: In a previous analysis, 117 million unique TCR beta sequences were found from some 180 million T cells. General study results and limits: Sequencing probably produced one cluster of sequence variants that were highly shared. Some TCR beta chains (around 180 of them) were listed as cytomegalovirus-associated.

The PCR made use of 60 Vbeta and 13 Jbeta primers. Libraries were prepared by immunoSEQ multiplex PCR; TCRdb keeps only in-frame clonotypes and omits some of them. The data contain 100,000 to 150,000 clones, roughly four fifths of them singletons. From germline, CDR1 is SGHKS and CDR2 YYEKEE (reference sequence). Deletions cut 0 bases from V and 2 bases from J, with 6 bases between. The CDR3 sequence is 14 residues long. The receptor comes from a girl aged 2 to 10 in good health and CMV-seronegative. This chain joins TRBV5-5 and TRBJ2-4, with TRBD2 as a possible D gene (5 bases). Sequencing was performed on PBMCs. CDR3 in DNA: TGTGCCAGCAGCTTGGGGGAGTCCAAAAACATTCAGTACTTC. Amino acids: CASSLGESKNIQYF.